The source of this TCR beta chain is a study of blood T cell repertoires in COVID-19. The table lists this clone with a few counts. Method: immunoSEQ multiplex PCR; TCRdb's copy keeps in-frame clones and lacks some. In the table there are approximately 190,000 clones, 80% of which are singletons. Trimming cost V 1 base and J 7 bases, with 14 bases left between them. Per the germline V gene, CDR1 is SGHRS and CDR2 is YFSETQ. CDR3 length: 15 residues. This TCR came from a man aged 60-69 years with acute or convalescent COVID-19. The specimen sequenced was peripheral blood. V is TRBV5-1 and J is TRBJ2-2; tentative D call: TRBD2 (5 bases). The CDR3 sequence: CASSLRGYGIGELFF. The CDR3 nucleotides read TGCGCCAGCAGCTTGCGAGGGTACGGTATCGGGGAGCTGTTTTTT. Supplemented by reference TRBV5-1 and TRBJ2-2, the full variable domain reads KAGVTQTPRYLIKTRGQQVTLSCSPISGHRSVSWYQQTPGQGLQFLFEYFSETQRNKGNFPGRFSGRQFSNSRSEMNVSTLELGDSALYLCASSLRGYGIGELFFGEGSRLTVL.